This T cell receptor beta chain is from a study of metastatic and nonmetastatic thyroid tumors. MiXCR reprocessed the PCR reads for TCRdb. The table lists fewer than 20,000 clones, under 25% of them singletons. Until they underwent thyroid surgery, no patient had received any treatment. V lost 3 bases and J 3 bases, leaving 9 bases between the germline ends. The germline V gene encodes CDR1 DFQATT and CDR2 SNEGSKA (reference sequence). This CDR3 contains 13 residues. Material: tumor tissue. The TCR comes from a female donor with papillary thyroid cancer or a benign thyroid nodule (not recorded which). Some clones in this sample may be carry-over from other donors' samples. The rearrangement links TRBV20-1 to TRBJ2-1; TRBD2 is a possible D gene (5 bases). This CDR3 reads CSASGVLYNEQFF. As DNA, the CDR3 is TGCAGTGCTAGCGGGGTTCTCTACAATGAGCAGTTCTTC.